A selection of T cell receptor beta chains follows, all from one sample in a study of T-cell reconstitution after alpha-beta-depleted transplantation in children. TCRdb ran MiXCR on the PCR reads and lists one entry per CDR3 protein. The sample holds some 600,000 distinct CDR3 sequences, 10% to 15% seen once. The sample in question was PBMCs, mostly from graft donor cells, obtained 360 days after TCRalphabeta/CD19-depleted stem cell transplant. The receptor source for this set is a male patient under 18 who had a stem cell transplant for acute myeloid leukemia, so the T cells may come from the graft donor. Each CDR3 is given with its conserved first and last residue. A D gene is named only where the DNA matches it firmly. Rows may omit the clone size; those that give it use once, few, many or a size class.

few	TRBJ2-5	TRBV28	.	CASSVRSGETQYF	TGTGCCAGCAGTGTCAGATCGGGGGAGACCCAGTACTTC
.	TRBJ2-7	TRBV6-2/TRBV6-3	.	CASSYSAGSYEQYF	TGTGCCAGCAGTTACTCCGCCGGATCCTACGAGCAGTACTTC
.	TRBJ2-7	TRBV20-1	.	CSARDPSGGLSYEQYF	TGCAGTGCTAGAGATCCAAGCGGAGGACTCTCCTACGAGCAGTACTTC
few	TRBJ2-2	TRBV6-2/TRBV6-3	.	CASSSGSPGELFF	TGTGCCAGCAGTTCGGGATCCCCCGGGGAGCTGTTTTTT
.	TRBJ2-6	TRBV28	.	CASSPPRGAGANVLTF	TGTGCCAGTTCCCCGCCCAGGGGAGCTGGGGCCAACGTCCTGACTTTC
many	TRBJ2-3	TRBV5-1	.	CASSLEGGSPDTQYF	TGCGCCAGCAGCTTGGAAGGGGGTAGCCCAGATACGCAGTATTTT
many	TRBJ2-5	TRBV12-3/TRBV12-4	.	CASSHGTSKQETQYF	TGTGCCAGCAGTCACGGGACATCTAAACAAGAGACCCAGTACTTC
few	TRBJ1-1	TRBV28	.	CASSSPGPATEAFF	TGTGCCAGCAGTTCCCCCGGACCGGCCACTGAAGCTTTCTTT
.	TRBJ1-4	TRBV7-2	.	CASSLRRKLFF	TGTGCCAGCAGCTTGAGGCGGAAACTGTTTTTT
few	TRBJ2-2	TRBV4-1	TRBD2	CASSQDDVWEGMNTGELFF	TGCGCCAGCAGCCAAGATGACGTTTGGGAGGGGATGAACACCGGGGAGCTGTTTTTT
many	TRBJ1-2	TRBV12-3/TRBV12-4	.	CASSLNYGYTF	TGTGCCAGCAGTTTAAACTATGGCTACACCTTC
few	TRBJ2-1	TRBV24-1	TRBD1	CATSEPTGGKNEQFF	TGTGCCACCAGTGAACCGACAGGGGGTAAGAATGAGCAGTTCTTC
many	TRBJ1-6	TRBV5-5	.	CASSLANQPLHF	TGTGCCAGCAGCTTGGCCAATCAGCCCCTCCACTTT
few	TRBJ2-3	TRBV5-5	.	CASSLHPGTDTQYF	TGTGCCAGCAGCCTTCACCCTGGCACAGATACGCAGTATTTT
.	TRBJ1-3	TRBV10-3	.	CAISSLQLSSGNTIYF	TGTGCCATCAGCAGCCTTCAGTTGAGCTCTGGAAACACCATATATTTT
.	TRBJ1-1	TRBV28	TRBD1	CASSLSAGGVDTEAFF	TGTGCCAGCAGTTTATCGGCAGGGGGCGTGGACACTGAAGCTTTCTTT
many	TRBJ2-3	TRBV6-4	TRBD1	CASRARQGRTDTQYF	TGTGCCAGCAGGGCCCGACAGGGTCGAACAGATACGCAGTATTTT
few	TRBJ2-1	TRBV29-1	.	CSVDGPASAYNEQFF	TGCAGCGTTGATGGGCCGGCTAGCGCCTACAATGAGCAGTTCTTC
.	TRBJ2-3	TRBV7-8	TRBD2	CASSLWGTSGSYTQYF	TGTGCCAGCAGCTTATGGGGGACTAGCGGGAGTTATACGCAGTATTTT
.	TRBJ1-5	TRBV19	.	CASSIGPMSNQPQHF	TGTGCCAGTAGTATAGGACCGATGAGCAATCAGCCCCAGCATTTT
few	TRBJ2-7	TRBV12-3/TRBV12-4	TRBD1	CASTQGQGTYEQYF	TGTGCCAGCACCCAGGGACAGGGGACCTACGAGCAGTACTTC
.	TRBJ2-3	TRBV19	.	CASSIEISVSNTQYF	TGTGCCAGTAGTATTGAGATTTCGGTCTCAAATACGCAGTATTTT
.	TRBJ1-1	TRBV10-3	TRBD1	CAISPGQVGTEAFF	TGTGCCATCAGTCCGGGACAGGTTGGCACTGAAGCTTTCTTT
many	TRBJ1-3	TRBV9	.	CASSVGHSGNTIYF	TGTGCCAGCAGCGTAGGTCACTCTGGAAACACCATATATTTT
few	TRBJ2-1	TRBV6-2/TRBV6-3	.	CASSYGTPFNNEQFF	TGTGCCAGCAGTTACGGGACACCCTTCAACAATGAGCAGTTCTTC
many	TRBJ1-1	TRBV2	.	CASTGGPSGMNTEAFF	TGTGCCAGCACCGGGGGCCCCTCGGGAATGAACACTGAAGCTTTCTTT
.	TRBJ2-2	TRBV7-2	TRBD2	CASSPRTSGRGTGELFF	TGTGCCAGCAGCCCCCGGACTAGCGGGAGGGGCACCGGGGAGCTGTTTTTT
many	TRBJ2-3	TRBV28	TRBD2	CASSTIGTSGGSTDTQYF	TGTGCCAGCAGTACGATCGGGACTAGCGGGGGTAGCACAGATACGCAGTATTTT
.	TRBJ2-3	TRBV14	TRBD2	CASSQVRLAGSDTQYF	TGTGCCAGCAGCCAAGTGAGGCTAGCGGGCTCAGATACGCAGTATTTT
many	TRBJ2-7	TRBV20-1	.	CSAREDRAYEQYF	TGCAGTGCTAGAGAAGACAGAGCCTACGAGCAGTACTTC
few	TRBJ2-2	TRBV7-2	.	CASSLVWGSGTGELFF	TGTGCCAGCAGCTTAGTTTGGGGGAGTGGCACCGGGGAGCTGTTTTTT
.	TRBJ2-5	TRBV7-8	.	CASSPTEGWGETQYF	TGTGCCAGCAGCCCCACGGAGGGCTGGGGGGAGACCCAGTACTTC
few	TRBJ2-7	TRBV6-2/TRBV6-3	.	CASSYGNPYEQYF	TGTGCCAGCAGTTATGGAAATCCCTACGAGCAGTACTTC
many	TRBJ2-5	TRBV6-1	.	CASSLFPGETQYF	TGTGCCAGCAGTCTCTTCCCAGGGGAGACCCAGTACTTC
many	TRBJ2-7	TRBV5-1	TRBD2	CASSRTSGNYEQYF	TGCGCCAGCAGTAGGACTAGCGGGAACTACGAGCAGTACTTC
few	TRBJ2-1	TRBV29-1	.	CSAGAGPVKNEQFF	TGCAGCGCCGGCGCAGGCCCAGTAAAAAATGAGCAGTTCTTC
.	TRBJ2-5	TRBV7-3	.	CASSSALDYQETQYF	TGTGCCAGCAGCTCCGCATTGGATTACCAAGAGACCCAGTACTTC
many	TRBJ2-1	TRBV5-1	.	CASRLGILVHEQFF	TGCGCCAGCCGCTTAGGTATACTAGTTCATGAGCAGTTCTTC
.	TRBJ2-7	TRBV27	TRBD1	CASSVYPGQGGEQYF	TGTGCCAGCAGTGTATATCCGGGACAGGGAGGGGAGCAGTACTTC
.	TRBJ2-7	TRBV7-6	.	CASSRTDRSSYEQYF	TGTGCCAGCAGCCGAACGGACAGAAGCTCCTACGAGCAGTACTTC
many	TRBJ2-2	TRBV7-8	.	CASSLGGVGLFF	TGTGCCAGCAGCTTAGGGGGAGTGGGGCTGTTTTTT
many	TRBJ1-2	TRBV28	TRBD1	CASSNGQGGYGYTF	TGTGCCAGCAGCAATGGACAGGGTGGCTATGGCTACACCTTC
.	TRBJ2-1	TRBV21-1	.	CASSKNWREGLRRRFNEQFF	TGTGCCAGCAGCAAAAATTGGCGGGAGGGCCTAAGGCGGAGGTTCAATGAGCAGTTCTTC
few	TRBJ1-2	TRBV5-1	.	CASSLGAAANYGYTF	TGCGCCAGCAGCTTGGGGGCGGCCGCTAACTATGGCTACACCTTC
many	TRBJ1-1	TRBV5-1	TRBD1	CASRMLQGYTEAFF	TGCGCCAGCAGAATGTTACAGGGGTATACTGAAGCTTTCTTT